Following are 3 T cell receptor beta chains from one sample sequenced in a study of CD8 T cells in ankylosing spondylitis. TCRdb analysed the 5' RACE reads with MiXCR anew, one entry per CDR3 protein. The sample lists 50,000 to 70,000 distinct CDR3 sequences, 6% to 8% occurring once. The sample consisted of synovial fluid, either unsorted or a sorted T cell fraction (not recorded which). The receptors stem from a male donor with ankylosing spondylitis.

This clonotype is medium-sized by share. This chain joins TRBV12-3 or TRBV12-4 and TRBJ2-1, with 13 bases that match TRBD2. The ends lost 1 base at V and 6 bases at J; junction bases unmatched: 3. This CDR3 spans 16 amino acids. CDR3 sequence: CASSLGGLAGINEQFF. The CDR3 DNA reads as TGTGCCAGCAGTTTAGGGGGACTAGCGGGGATCAATGAGCAGTTCTTC.

This clonotype has a count of ten or more. The J gene is TRBJ2-7, the V gene TRBV7-3, with D uncertain. Germline V gene sequence: CDR1 SGHTA, CDR2 FQGTGA. This CDR3 is 14 amino acids long. V was cut by 2 bases and J by 0 bases, with 8 bases left in between. For the CDR3, the DNA is TGTGCCAGCAGCTTAGCCCCCGACTCCTACGAGCAGTACTTC. Protein product: CASSLAPDSYEQYF.

By sample share, this clonotype is medium-sized. The chain combines TRBV7-6 with TRBJ2-1, with D unresolved. Germline CDR1 and CDR2: SGHVS and FNYEAQ. The CDR3 is made up of 15 amino acids. Trimming cost V 0 bases and J 0 bases, with 6 bases left between them. CDR3 bases: TGTGCCAGCAGCTTAGCGGGAAGCTCCTACAATGAGCAGTTCTTC. Its translation: CASSLAGSSYNEQFF.